The 15 T cell receptor beta chains below come from one sample, sequenced in a study of cytomegalovirus exposure and HLA in healthy donors. The data were produced by immunoSEQ multiplex PCR, yet TCRdb's version contains in-frame clones alone and is incomplete. This sample has 250,000 to 350,000 clones, with roughly 90% found just once. Sequenced material: PBMCs. All receptors come from a woman aged 18-35 years in good health and CMV-seronegative.

This clone was seen only once. This sample also contains other DNA sequences that code for the same CDR3. The chain has TRBV6-5 and TRBJ1-2; D perhaps matches TRBD1 (5 bases). The CDR3 has 14 residues. Trimming removed 0 bases from V and 2 bases from J, with 7 bases in between. Per the germline V gene, CDR1 is MNHEY and CDR2 is SVGAGI. CDR3 amino acids: CASSYSTVNYGYTF. In nucleotides, the CDR3 is TGTGCCAGCAGTTACTCGACAGTCAACTATGGCTACACCTTC.

The chain couples TRBV11-2 to TRBJ1-5, with D perhaps TRBD1 (5 bases). In germline, CDR1 is SGHAT, CDR2 FQNNGV. The CDR3 length is 15 residues. V lost 6 bases and J 2 bases, leaving 14 bases between the germline ends. CDR3 region: CASSRGYGGNQPQHF. In DNA form, the CDR3 reads TGTGCCAGCAGTAGGGGTTATGGGGGCAATCAGCCCCAGCATTTT.

This clone has only one observation. V usage is TRBV9 and J usage is TRBJ1-1, with TRBD1 matching over 10 bases. Trimming at V came to 6 bases and at J to 3 bases, leaving 2 bases not matched to a gene. The germline gives CDR1 SGDLS, CDR2 YYNGEE. The CDR3 has 13 amino acids. This CDR3 reads CASKGQGYTEAFF. The CDR3 DNA follows: TGTGCCAGCAAGGGACAGGGGTACACTGAAGCTTTCTTT. Complete variable domain (other parts from reference TRBV9 and TRBJ1-1): DSGVTQTPKHLITATGQRVTLRCSPRSGDLSVYWYQQSLDQGLQFLIQYYNGEERAKGNILERFSAQQFPDLHSELNLSSLELGDSALYFCASKGQGYTEAFFGQGTRLTVV.

This chain uses TRBV7-3 with TRBJ2-1; 7 bases are a match to TRBD2. The CDR3 is made up of 13 amino acids. Germline V CDR1 and CDR2: SGHTA, FQGTGA. Unmatched junction bases numbered 4, after V lost 6 bases and J lost 5 bases. The CDR3 loop is CASSRTSDNEQFF. The CDR3 DNA reads as TGTGCCAGCAGTCGAACTAGCGACAATGAGCAGTTCTTC. Supplemented by reference TRBV7-3 and TRBJ2-1, the full variable domain reads GAGVSQTPSNKVTEKGKYVELRCDPISGHTALYWYRQSLGQGPEFLIYFQGTGAADDSGLPNDRFFAVRPEGSVSTLKIQRTERGDSAVYLCASSRTSDNEQFFGPGTRLTVL.

For the CDR3, the DNA is TGTGCCAGCAGCCAAGAGACGGGGGCGCAGTATTTT. This encodes CASSQETGAQYF. The genes are TRBV4-2 and TRBJ2-3, with D maybe TRBD2 (6 bases). CDR1 is LGHNA, CDR2 YNFKEQ, per germline. Trimming took 0 bases from V and 10 from J, leaving 8 bases between them. CDR3 length equals 12 residues.

CDR3 bases: TGTGCCAGCTCACCCGCAGACACTAACTATGGCTACACCTTC. It encodes CASSPADTNYGYTF. The chain carries TRBV18 and TRBJ1-2; D gene uncertain. CDR1 and CDR2 (germline): KGHSH, LQKENI. Trimming took off 3 bases at V and 0 bases at J, with 8 bases between the two ends. This CDR3 is built from 14 residues. The full variable domain, in which reference TRBV18 and TRBJ1-2 provide the parts outside the CDR3, is NAGVMQNPRHLVRRRGQEARLRCSPMKGHSHVYWYRQLPEEGLKFMVYLQKENIIDESGMPKERFSAEFPKEGPSILRIQQVVRGDSAAYFCASSPADTNYGYTFGSGTRLTVV.

The rearrangement joins TRBV19 to TRBJ2-5; D is undetermined. The CDR3 is 14 residues long. The V gene lost 3 bases and the J gene lost 1 base, with 9 bases spanning the gap. Germline V CDR1 and CDR2: LNHDA, SQIVND (reference sequence). In DNA, the CDR3 is TGTGCCAGTAGTATTGTGAGTTTCCAAGAGACCCAGTACTTC. As protein: CASSIVSFQETQYF.

The chain uses TRBV5-6 and TRBJ2-2; the D gene is possibly TRBD2 (6 bases). Germline V gene sequence: CDR1 SGHDT, CDR2 YYEEEE. Trimming removed 0 bases from V and 1 base from J, with 7 bases in between. There are 15 residues in the CDR3. The DNA of the CDR3 is TGTGCCAGCAGCTTGGCGGGGGTGAACACCGGGGAGCTGTTTTTT. Amino acids: CASSLAGVNTGELFF.

The gene calls are TRBV2 and TRBJ2-1; a weak D match, TRBD2 (7 bases). Germline V gene lookup returns CDR1 SNHLY and CDR2 FYNNEI. The CDR3 loop spans 14 amino acids. V was pared by 8 bases and J by 8 bases, with 19 bases between. CDR3 sequence (DNA): TGTGCCAGCCTACAGGGTCTAGCGGCGGATGAGCAGTTCTTC. It is translated as CASLQGLAADEQFF.

The chain recombines TRBV11-2 with TRBJ1-1; D is undetermined. V was shortened by 8 bases and J by 4 bases, with 14 bases between the two germline ends. The CDR3 has 13 amino acids. Germline V gene sequence: CDR1 SGHAT, CDR2 FQNNGV. The CDR3 sequence is CASGGGEGTEAFF. CDR3 DNA sequence: TGTGCCAGCGGAGGCGGGGAGGGCACTGAAGCTTTCTTT.

This chain links TRBV5-6 with TRBJ2-7, with 8 bases matching TRBD1. In germline, CDR1 is SGHDT, CDR2 YYEEEE. The length of the CDR3 is 17 residues. The V gene end was trimmed by 4 bases and the J gene end by 2 bases; junction bases not matched to a gene: 14. DNA of the CDR3: TGTGCCAGCAGCCCTCAAGAGACAGGGGTTTTTACCTACGAGCAGTACTTC. Protein sequence: CASSPQETGVFTYEQYF. Drawing the rest from reference TRBV5-6 and TRBJ2-7, the complete variable domain is DAGVTQSPTHLIKTRGQQVTLRCSPKSGHDTVSWYQQALGQGPQFIFQYYEEEERQRGNFPDRFSGHQFPNYSSELNVNALLLGDSALYLCASSPQETGVFTYEQYFGPGTRLTVT.

This sequence joins TRBV5-6 and TRBJ2-7, with 7 bases lining up with TRBD1. Germline V gene lookup returns CDR1 SGHDT and CDR2 YYEEEE. Germline trimming cut 4 bases from V and 6 bases from J; bases unmatched to any gene: 13. CDR3 length equals 15 residues. CDR3 region: CASSMDTGDKGEQYF. The CDR3 DNA follows: TGTGCCAGCAGCATGGATACAGGGGATAAGGGCGAGCAGTACTTC.

The rearrangement links TRBV6-5 to TRBJ2-1; D is perhaps TRBD1 (5 bases). The CDR3 is made up of 13 amino acids. Germline loops: CDR1 MNHEY, CDR2 SVGAGI. The V gene lost 6 bases and the J gene lost 5 bases, with 11 bases spanning the gap. The chain's CDR3 is CASRVRGHNEQFF. The CDR3 bases are TGTGCCAGCAGGGTTAGGGGTCACAATGAGCAGTTCTTC.

The rearrangement uses TRBV6-5 and TRBJ1-5, with no clear D. Germline assignment: CDR1 MNHEY and CDR2 SVGAGI. V lost 7 bases and J lost 0, with 7 bases in between. The CDR3 consists of 13 residues. As DNA, the CDR3 is TGTGCCAGCACAGGATATAGCAATCAGCCCCAGCATTTT. It is translated as CASTGYSNQPQHF.

This clone showed up just a few times. V is TRBV7-2 and J is TRBJ2-7; 7 bases line up with TRBD1. Germline V gene sequence: CDR1 SGHTA, CDR2 FQGNSA. CDR3 size: 14 residues. The trim removed 5 bases at V and 1 base at J, leaving 5 bases unmatched. The CDR3 is CASSPYRGSYEQYF. The CDR3 DNA follows: TGTGCCAGCAGCCCCTACAGGGGTTCCTACGAGCAGTACTTC. Full variable domain (rest looked up from reference TRBV7-2 and TRBJ2-7): GAGVSQSPSNKVTEKGKDVELRCDPISGHTALYWYRQSLGQGLEFLIYFQGNSAPDKSGLPSDRFSAERTGGSVSTLTIQRTQQEDSAVYLCASSPYRGSYEQYFGPGTRLTVT.